Listed below are T cell receptor beta chains from one sample, sequenced in a study of cytomegalovirus exposure and HLA in healthy donors. Sequencing was performed with immunoSEQ multiplex PCR; in TCRdb, only in-frame clones are kept and a portion is missing. The listing contains tens of thousands of clones. The sample consisted of PBMCs. The receptor set was obtained from a man between 45 and 60 years old in good health and CMV-seropositive. CDR3s leave out the opening cysteine and the closing phenylalanine or tryptophan. The order of the fields is CDR3 protein, J gene, V gene.

ASSLVALRVSGNTIY	TRBJ1-3	TRBV5-1
ASSLPPGGTGELF	TRBJ2-2	TRBV7-6
ASGLGQGEEKLF	TRBJ1-4	TRBV5-1
ASSQDRTSGRALDYEQY	TRBJ2-7	TRBV4-1
ASSLLSTGELF	TRBJ2-2	TRBV5-1
ASSLARVGEETQY	TRBJ2-5	TRBV7-9
ASSLTSGGQVTQY	TRBJ2-3	TRBV6-5
ASSWDIGYGYT	TRBJ1-2	TRBV7-8
ASSLRGDFHPTEAF	TRBJ1-1	TRBV11-3
AWSVRSAATNEKLF	TRBJ1-4	TRBV30
AWSGALYEQY	TRBJ2-7	TRBV30
ASSVSGSNQPQH	TRBJ1-5	TRBV9
ASSPRAQGASSYSNQPQH	TRBJ1-5	TRBV18
AGSPTGAAREAF	TRBJ1-1	TRBV9
ASSVPGETQY	TRBJ2-5	TRBV9
ASSLGLAGVPDTQY	TRBJ2-3	TRBV13
SVEAAGAGGDEQF	TRBJ2-1	TRBV29-1
AISIGGNTEAF	TRBJ1-1	TRBV10-3
ASSLHTSGYNEQF	TRBJ2-1	TRBV27
ASSESPLGGVNNEQF	TRBJ2-1	TRBV25-1
AWTGPSGLSTDTQY	TRBJ2-3	TRBV30
SADRTSTDTQY	TRBJ2-3	TRBV29-1
ATSSNLVAGGPVNTQY	TRBJ2-3	TRBV15
ASSLGGGTGKYYGYT	TRBJ1-2	TRBV5-4
ASSPRLSPSGSGYEQY	TRBJ2-7	TRBV27
AIEEGVAGAGEQY	TRBJ2-7	TRBV10-3
ASSLKAGANQPQH	TRBJ1-5	TRBV6-5
ASRGAGVTSTDTQY	TRBJ2-3	TRBV5-6
ASSPREDTIY	TRBJ1-3	TRBV18
ASSPGETQY	TRBJ2-5	TRBV19
ASRDRQGLNQPQH	TRBJ1-5	TRBV6-6
ASSFSDRTEQF	TRBJ2-1	TRBV7-3
ASSGLFNRESGNTIY	TRBJ1-3	TRBV6-1
ASSSGLAVSYNEQF	TRBJ2-1	TRBV9
ATREGASGSYEQY	TRBJ2-7	TRBV6-6
ASSSVTGAYEQY	TRBJ2-7	TRBV27
ASSPPGLAGGFTDTQY	TRBJ2-3	TRBV18
ASSAQGQETQY	TRBJ2-5	TRBV7-9
ASSLGGQGFTKLF	TRBJ1-4	TRBV7-9
ASSPQTSGTGANVLT	TRBJ2-6	TRBV18
ASSDRRADYNEQF	TRBJ2-1	TRBV7-2
ASSPGTGVKAF	TRBJ1-1	TRBV6-5
AISESGEETQY	TRBJ2-5	TRBV10-3
ASSLAQGTQH	TRBJ1-5	TRBV7-9
ASSLAPSGRARTGELF	TRBJ2-2	TRBV5-1
ASSQGQGAAGELF	TRBJ2-2	TRBV4-2
SVSSLAGAFNEQF	TRBJ2-1	TRBV29-1
AWRYTSGSYQETQY	TRBJ2-5	TRBV30